The TCR beta chain under discussion was sequenced for a study of blood T cells in healthy people across ages (dated by TCRdb to the mid-2010s). Turning to the overall study: In model experiments, template switching captured roughly one uniquely barcoded TCR beta cDNA molecule for every two T cells. To track age-related changes in TCR beta repertoire diversity, the study relied on deep sequencing normalized with unique cDNA molecular identifiers. Using the same blood draw, the study looked at two additional independent replicas of 1 million unique cDNA reads for two donors, one aged 18 to 29 and the other aged 80 or older. The donors were split into four age groups: young (average around 17 years), middle-aged (roughly 40), aged (62) and long-lived (roughly 86). To avoid experimental bias, donors of different ages were distributed randomly across sequencing lanes.

Donors were about 36 systemically healthy Caucasian individuals from Russia aged about 6 to 100 years. About 10 milliliters of peripheral blood were drawn from each donor into EDTA-treated Vacutainer tubes. Ficoll-Paque density-gradient centrifugation was used to isolate PBMCs, with at least 6.5 million per sample. Trizol reagent was used to extract total RNA from PBMCs, with at least 5 micrograms per sample. For every donor, an aliquot of PBMCs went through flow cytometry to measure the percentages of naive CD45RAhigh/CD27high T cells. For this clonotype: Its antigen remains undetermined. Per-base qualities were not stored, and no clone one base away is much larger.

The library was prepared using 5' RACE. TCRdb shows the sequencer as Illumina HiSeq 2500. A second PCR of about 7 to 12 cycles was run with a J-beta primer mix and a sample-barcoded 5' primer. A unique molecular identifier was introduced onto each TCR beta cDNA molecule by a template-switch 5' adaptor carrying 12 random nucleotides. At least 3 million CDR3-containing paired-end reads were obtained from each sample. First-strand cDNA synthesis was performed from all RNA using the Mint cDNA synthesis kit, with priming by a TRBC-specific oligonucleotide. After uracil-DNA glycosylase treatment, a first 18-cycle PCR used universal primers M1SS and BC2_uni_R on all cDNA. From the authors' description of their analysis: For normalization, 1 million high-quality reads, each with a distinct molecular identifier, were randomly selected from each sample. Reads sharing molecular identifiers were discarded rather than binned into consensus sequences. CDR3 identification, clonotype clustering and error correction used MiTCR with a Q25 quality threshold and the strictest error-elimination algorithm. Lower-bound total TCR beta diversity was estimated with a nonparametric unseen species model using Euler transformation. The public reads were run again by TCRdb, first through fastp at Q25 and then through MiXCR, and only productive beta chains were kept. Each record represents a unique CDR3 protein, reported with the most common genes and DNA among its rows. The V and J calls, along with clone size, are taken from TCRdb and not from the paper's own processing. The sample table holds under 2,000,000 distinct CDR3 sequences, of which 49% were seen once. The ten biggest clones cover less than 2.5% of the sample.

Broad study findings and their caveats: The percentage of naive T cells measured by flow cytometry correlated strongly with observed TCR beta diversity. The CMV infection status of donors was not known, potentially confounding age-related changes in expanded clonotypes. Total diversity estimates from one million sequenced T cells were considered lower bounds and underestimates. Compared with the aged group, more naive CD4+ T cells, fewer expanded clones and increased TCR diversity were shown by the long-lived group, suggesting age selection. Bulk unsorted PBMC profiling prevented conclusive comparison of naive and antigen-experienced compartments. As age increased, observed TCR beta diversity per million T cells dropped in a roughly linear way, and a significant reduction was already evident by age 40.

From the cysteine through the phenylalanine, the CDR3 covers 14 amino acids. The CDR3 DNA has 42 bases and is translated from base 1. Trimming removed 7 bases from V and 4 bases from J, leaving 15 bases between the germline ends. The receptor's source is a woman between 35 and 50 years old in good health. The sample taken for sequencing was blood. The receptor chain draws on TRBV12-3 or TRBV12-4 and TRBJ2-3; tentative D gene TRBD2, with 5 bases matching. The base sequence is TGTGCCAGCAATGGGAGTGCGATTGCAGATACGCAGTATTTT. It translates to CASNGSAIADTQYF.